The 8 T cell receptor beta chains given below trace back to one sample, sequenced in a study of response to subunit inactivated influenza vaccine. TCRdb fed the RT-PCR reads into MiXCR, producing one record per CDR3 protein. The repertoire includes around 570,000 distinct CDR3 sequences, over 9% of them detected once, and roughly 9.6% sits in the top ten. The data were also submitted as part of a second study, on T cells expressing NK-cell markers. From that study: Making the TCR beta cDNA relied on 5'RACE template switching with UMIs.

The material was PBMCs from blood, obtained on the day of vaccination. Every receptor here comes from a man aged 50 to 59 who received an inactivated influenza vaccine.

This clonotype was detected once. A much larger clone differs from this one at a single base, so this may be a read error. The rearrangement joins TRBV20-1 to TRBJ2-1; tentative D call: TRBD1 (6 bases). CDR1 is DFQATT, CDR2 SNEGSKA, per germline (reference sequence). The CDR3 runs 15 residues. For the CDR3, the DNA is TGCAGTGCTAGGTACAGGGAGCATTGGTACAGTGAGCAGTTCTTC. As protein: CSARYREHWYSEQFF.

The J gene is TRBJ2-7, the V gene TRBV20-1; 8 nucleotides match TRBD2. V lost 3 bases, J lost 0 bases, and 4 bases stayed unmatched. This CDR3 has 14 residues. Per germline, CDR1 DFQATT and CDR2 SNEGSKA (reference sequence). The CDR3 DNA reads TGCAGTGCTAGCGCGGGAGGCCGCTCCTACGAGCAGTACTTC. Translation: CSASAGGRSYEQYF.

This clonotype has just a few counts. The rearrangement links TRBV11-1 to TRBJ2-3, with 13 bases identical to TRBD2. Germline-derived CDR1 and CDR2 are SGHAT and FQDESV (reference sequence). The CDR3 totals 20 residues. V trimming: 3 bases; J trimming: 4 bases; junction bases outside the gene matches: 16. Written as DNA, the CDR3 is TGTGCCAGCAGCTTCGACGACACTTGGACTAGCGGGGGAGACCCAGATACGCAGTATTTT. Its translation: CASSFDDTWTSGGDPDTQYF.

This clonotype showed up just a few times. V is TRBV12-3 or TRBV12-4 and J is TRBJ2-1, with 7 bases that match TRBD2. The CDR3 length is 14 residues. V gave up 7 bases and J gave up 7 bases; unmatched junction bases: 10. DNA for the CDR3: TGTGCCAGCATGCTGGCGGGGGTCACGAATGAGCAGTTCTTC. This encodes CASMLAGVTNEQFF.

This chain joins TRBV5-1 and TRBJ2-7; TRBD1 aligns across 7 bases. Germline CDR1 SGHRS, CDR2 YFSETQ. The CDR3 extends over 17 amino acids. J was trimmed by 3 bases and V by 3 bases; bases with no gene match: 15. CDR3 DNA sequence: TGCGCCAGCAGCTCCCTGGGGAAGGGCAGGGGGTTCTACGAGCAGTACTTC. Translated: CASSSLGKGRGFYEQYF.

This clonotype has a handful of counts. The chain is built from TRBV29-1 and TRBJ2-3; TRBD1 agrees at 11 bases. This CDR3 is built from 15 residues. Per germline, CDR1 SQVTM and CDR2 ANQGSEA. With V trimmed by 4 bases and J by 2 bases, 5 bases remained unmatched. The CDR3 nucleotides read TGCAGCGTTGGAAGCGGACAGGGGGCCACAGATACGCAGTATTTT. This encodes CSVGSGQGATDTQYF.

In its sample, this clonotype was seen many times. J is TRBJ2-1 and V is TRBV24-1; the match to TRBD2 covers 8 bases. The CDR3 runs 17 residues. Germline CDR1 reads KGHDR; CDR2 reads SFDVKD. With 4 bases clipped from V and 4 bases from J, the junction kept 11 bases outside the gene matches. The CDR3 loop reads CATSDPKTSAFYNEQFF. The DNA for the CDR3 is TGTGCCACCAGTGACCCTAAGACTAGCGCATTTTACAATGAGCAGTTCTTC.

The sample holds many counts of this clonotype. CDR3: CASSAGPLSYEQYF. The CDR3 nucleotides read TGCGCCAGCTCGGCGGGGCCTCTGAGCTACGAGCAGTACTTC. The chain combines TRBV5-1 with TRBJ2-7, with TRBD2 as a possible D gene (6 bases). The CDR3 consists of 14 residues. Germline V gives CDR1 SGHRS, CDR2 YFSETQ. V shed 7 bases and J shed 3 bases, with 17 bases lying between them.